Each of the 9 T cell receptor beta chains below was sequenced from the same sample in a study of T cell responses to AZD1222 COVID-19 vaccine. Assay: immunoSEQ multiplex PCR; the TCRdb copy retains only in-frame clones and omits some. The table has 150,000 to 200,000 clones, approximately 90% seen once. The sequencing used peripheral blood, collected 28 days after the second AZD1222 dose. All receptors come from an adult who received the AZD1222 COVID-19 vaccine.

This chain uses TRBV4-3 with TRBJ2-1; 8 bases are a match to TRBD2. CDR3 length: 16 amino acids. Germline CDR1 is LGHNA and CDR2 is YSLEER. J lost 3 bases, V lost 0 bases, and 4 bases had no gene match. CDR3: CASSQDRRGDYNEQFF. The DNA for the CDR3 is TGCGCCAGCAGCCAAGATCGGCGGGGGGACTACAATGAGCAGTTCTTC.

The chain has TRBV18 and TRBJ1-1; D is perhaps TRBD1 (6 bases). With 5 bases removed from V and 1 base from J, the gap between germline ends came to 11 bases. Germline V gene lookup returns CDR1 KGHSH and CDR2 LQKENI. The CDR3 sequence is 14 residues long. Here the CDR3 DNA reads TGTGCCAGCTCAAGGGACACTGCGAACACTGAAGCTTTCTTT. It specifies CASSRDTANTEAFF.

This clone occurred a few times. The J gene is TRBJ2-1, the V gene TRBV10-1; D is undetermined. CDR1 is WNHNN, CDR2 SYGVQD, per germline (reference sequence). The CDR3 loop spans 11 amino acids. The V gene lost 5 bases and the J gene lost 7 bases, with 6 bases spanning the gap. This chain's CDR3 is CASSHGNEQFF. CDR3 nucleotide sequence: TGCGCCAGCAGTCACGGTAATGAGCAGTTCTTC.

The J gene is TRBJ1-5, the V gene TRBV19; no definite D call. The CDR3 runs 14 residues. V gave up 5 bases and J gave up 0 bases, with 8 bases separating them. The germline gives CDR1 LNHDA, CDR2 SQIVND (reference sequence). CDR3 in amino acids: CASSARGSNQPQHF. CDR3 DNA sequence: TGTGCCAGTAGTGCCCGGGGTAGCAATCAGCCCCAGCATTTT.

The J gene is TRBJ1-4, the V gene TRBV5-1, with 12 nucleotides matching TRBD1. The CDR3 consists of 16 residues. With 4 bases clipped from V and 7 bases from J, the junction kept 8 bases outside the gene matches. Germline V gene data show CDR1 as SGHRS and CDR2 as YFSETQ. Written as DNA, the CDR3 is TGCGCCAGCAGCACGGGACAGGGGGCAACGGGTGAAAAACTGTTTTTT. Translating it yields CASSTGQGATGEKLFF.

The CDR3 spells CASSSDRNQPQHF. As DNA, the CDR3 is TGTGCCAGCAGTTCTGACAGAAATCAGCCCCAGCATTTT. This chain joins TRBV12-3 or TRBV12-4 and TRBJ1-5; weak D call: TRBD1 (5 bases). CDR3 size: 13 residues. Between the trimmed V and J ends, which lost 4 bases and 4 bases, there was a span of 8 bases.

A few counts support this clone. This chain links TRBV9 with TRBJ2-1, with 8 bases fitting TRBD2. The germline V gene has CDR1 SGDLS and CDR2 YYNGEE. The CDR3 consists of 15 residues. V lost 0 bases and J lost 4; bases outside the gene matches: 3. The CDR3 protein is CASSVAPSGYNEQFF. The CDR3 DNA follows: TGTGCCAGCAGCGTAGCGCCTAGCGGGTACAATGAGCAGTTCTTC. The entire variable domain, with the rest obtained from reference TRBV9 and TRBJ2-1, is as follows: DSGVTQTPKHLITATGQRVTLRCSPRSGDLSVYWYQQSLDQGLQFLIQYYNGEERAKGNILERFSAQQFPDLHSELNLSSLELGDSALYFCASSVAPSGYNEQFFGPGTRLTVL.

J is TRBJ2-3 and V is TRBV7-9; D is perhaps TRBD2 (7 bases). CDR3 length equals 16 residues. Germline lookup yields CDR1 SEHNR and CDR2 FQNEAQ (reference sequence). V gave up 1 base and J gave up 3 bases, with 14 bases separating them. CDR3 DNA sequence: TGTGCCAGCAGCTTAGTCCGTGGGGGGGCAACAGATACGCAGTATTTT. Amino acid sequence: CASSLVRGGATDTQYF.

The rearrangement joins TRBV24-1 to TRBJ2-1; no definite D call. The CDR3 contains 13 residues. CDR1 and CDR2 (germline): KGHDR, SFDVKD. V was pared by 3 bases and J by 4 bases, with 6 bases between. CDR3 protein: CATSDGNYNEQFF. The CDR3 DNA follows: TGTGCCACCAGTGATGGAAATTACAATGAGCAGTTCTTC.